This is a list of T cell receptor beta chains from one sample in a study of CD8 T cells in ankylosing spondylitis. A single record per CDR3 protein comes from TCRdb applying MiXCR to the 5' RACE reads. The sample has 250,000 or so distinct CDR3 sequences, about 10% seen once. The sequenced sample was blood, either unsorted or a sorted T cell fraction (not recorded which). These receptor sequences come from a male donor with ankylosing spondylitis or in good health (not recorded which). CDR3s include the opening cysteine and the closing phenylalanine or tryptophan. D genes are given only for firm matches. Size is stated for part of the rows, as once, few or many counts, or as a class when the clone is expanded.

TRBV3-1,15,few,.,TRBJ2-4,CASSQSDLAKNIQYF,TGTGCCAGCAGCCAAAGCGATCTAGCCAAAAACATTCAGTACTTC
TRBV29-1,11,many,.,TRBJ2-7,CSVVSEYEQYF,TGCAGCGTTGTATCCGAGTACGAGCAGTACTTC
TRBV14,17,.,TRBD2,TRBJ2-1,CASSQEWSGSVLNEQFF,TGTGCCAGCAGCCAAGAATGGAGCGGGAGCGTACTCAATGAGCAGTTCTTC
TRBV28,13,many,.,TRBJ2-7,CASSGGLAYEQYF,TGTGCCAGCAGTGGGGGACTGGCCTACGAGCAGTACTTC
TRBV3-1,18,few,.,TRBJ1-1,CASSQDGAGSGAYTEAFF,TGTGCCAGCAGCCAAGATGGCGCAGGGAGCGGGGCGTACACTGAAGCTTTCTTT
TRBV29-1,12,many,.,TRBJ1-2,CSVATVERGYTF,TGCAGCGTTGCCACGGTAGAAAGGGGCTACACCTTC
TRBV5-1,12,many,.,TRBJ1-2,CASSWDGDGYTF,TGCGCCAGCAGCTGGGACGGTGATGGCTACACCTTC
TRBV4-1,16,few,.,TRBJ2-4,CASSQDKLLAKNIQYF,TGCGCCAGCAGCCAAGATAAGCTATTGGCCAAAAACATTCAGTACTTC
TRBV5-1,16,many,TRBD1,TRBJ2-7,CASTPRPGQVLYEQYF,TGCGCCAGCACACCCCGGCCGGGACAGGTTTTGTACGAGCAGTACTTC
TRBV4-2,20,.,TRBD2,TRBJ2-3,CASSQDRVAGGLSSTDTQYF,TGTGCCAGCAGCCAAGATCGAGTTGCGGGGGGCCTCTCTAGCACAGATACGCAGTATTTT
TRBV29-1,14,many,.,TRBJ2-1,CSVTLSGSLVEQFF,TGCAGCGTTACTCTTTCCGGGAGTCTGGTTGAGCAGTTCTTC
TRBV24-1,16,many,.,TRBJ2-1,CATSEPPRRRDNEQFF,TGTGCCACCAGTGAACCTCCTAGGAGGAGAGACAATGAGCAGTTCTTC
TRBV5-1,14,.,.,TRBJ2-1,CASMPNGSYNEQFF,TGCGCCAGCATGCCTAACGGTTCCTACAATGAGCAGTTCTTC
TRBV14,15,many,TRBD1,TRBJ2-2,CASSQGQGLTGELFF,TGTGCCAGCAGCCAAGGACAGGGCCTCACCGGGGAGCTGTTTTTT
TRBV5-1,15,many,TRBD1,TRBJ1-5,CASSQTGSINQPQHF,TGCGCCAGCAGCCAGACAGGGAGCATCAATCAGCCCCAGCATTTT
TRBV2,12,few,.,TRBJ2-1,CASREGDNEQFF,TGTGCCAGCAGGGAAGGGGACAATGAGCAGTTCTTC
TRBV20-1,15,.,.,TRBJ2-5,CISSQAGGWHETQYF,TGCATTTCTAGCCAGGCTGGGGGGTGGCATGAGACCCAGTACTTC
TRBV5-1,14,many,.,TRBJ2-5,CASSLEASRETQYF,TGCGCCAGCAGCTTGGAGGCCAGCAGGGAGACCCAGTACTTC
TRBV7-9,16,many,.,TRBJ2-3,CASSLAAGLYTDTQYF,TGTGCCAGCAGCTTAGCGGCGGGACTTTACACAGATACGCAGTATTTT
TRBV20-1,14,many,TRBD1,TRBJ2-1,CSARGQDSYNEQFF,TGCAGTGCTCGGGGACAGGACTCCTACAATGAGCAGTTCTTC
TRBV28,13,.,.,TRBJ2-7,CASSFARTLEQYF,TGTGCCAGCAGTTTCGCCAGGACACTCGAGCAGTACTTC
TRBV10-3,16,.,.,TRBJ2-5,CAISNSRGTVEETQYF,TGTGCCATCAGTAATTCTCGGGGGACGGTCGAAGAGACCCAGTACTTC